The 29 T cell receptor beta chains presented below share a single source sample, sequenced in a study of T cell responses to AZD1222 COVID-19 vaccine. Method: immunoSEQ multiplex PCR; TCRdb's copy keeps in-frame clones and lacks some. The sample has approximately 170,000 clones, about 92% seen once; the top ten hold 3.5% to 4.5%. The starting material was peripheral blood, obtained on day 0 of AZD1222 vaccination. Every receptor here comes from an adult in good health.

This chain connects TRBV2 to TRBJ2-3; the D is unclear. This CDR3 is built from 11 residues. Germline CDR1 SNHLY, CDR2 FYNNEI. The germline V and J ends were trimmed by 5 bases and 6 bases, with 6 bases remaining between them. The CDR3 loop is CASSLADTQYF. The CDR3 nucleotides read TGTGCCAGCAGTCTGGCGGATACGCAGTATTTT.

The chain links TRBV7-8 to TRBJ2-7, with 8 bases aligning to TRBD1. Trimming removed 4 bases from V and 2 bases from J; junction bases left unmatched: 7. Germline lookup yields CDR1 SGHVS and CDR2 FQNEAQ. The CDR3 is made up of 15 amino acids. The CDR3 loop is CASSYKRDRPYEQYF. For the CDR3, the DNA is TGTGCCAGCAGCTACAAGAGGGACAGGCCCTACGAGCAGTACTTC.

V usage is TRBV19 and J usage is TRBJ1-3, with a weak D call TRBD1 (6 bases). Germline V gives CDR1 LNHDA, CDR2 SQIVND (reference sequence). The V and J ends lost 7 bases and 3 bases respectively, with 13 bases between them. CDR3 size: 14 residues. The CDR3 loop is CASTTGLYGNTIYF. As DNA, the CDR3 is TGTGCCAGTACCACAGGGTTATATGGAAACACCATATATTTT.

V usage is TRBV7-9 and J usage is TRBJ1-2; D is possibly TRBD1 (5 bases). Looked up from germline, CDR1 is SEHNR and CDR2 is FQNEAQ (reference sequence). Trimming removed 1 base at V and 0 bases at J, with 12 bases between. The CDR3 sequence is 16 residues long. The CDR3 region is CASSLGGTEANYGYTF. DNA of the CDR3: TGTGCCAGCAGCTTAGGGGGGACCGAAGCTAACTATGGCTACACCTTC.

The J gene is TRBJ1-2, the V gene TRBV14, with 10 nucleotides matching TRBD1. CDR3 size: 14 residues. Trimming cost V 4 bases and J 5 bases; bases outside gene matches: 4. Looked up from germline, CDR1 is SGHDN and CDR2 is FVKESK. The CDR3 DNA sequence: TGTGCCAGCAGCCCGACAGGGGGCTCTTATGGCTACACCTTC. It codes for CASSPTGGSYGYTF.

The chain couples TRBV15 to TRBJ2-1; D unresolved. Germline CDR1 is LNHNV and CDR2 is YYDKDF (reference sequence). There are 13 residues in the CDR3. Trimming took off 0 bases at V and 8 bases at J, with 8 bases between the two ends. CDR3 protein: CATSRDSQYEQFF. The CDR3 DNA reads TGTGCCACCAGCAGAGACAGCCAATATGAGCAGTTCTTC.

The chain combines TRBV19 with TRBJ1-4, with 7 bases that match TRBD1. The CDR3 is made up of 19 amino acids. V trimming: 0 bases; J trimming: 0 bases; junction bases outside the gene matches: 10. Germline V CDR1 and CDR2: LNHDA, SQIVND (reference sequence). This chain's CDR3 is CASSIDLGTAGATNEKLFF. The CDR3 nucleotides read TGTGCCAGTAGTATAGACCTCGGGACAGCGGGAGCAACTAATGAAAAACTGTTTTTT.

Of note for this clone: Other nucleotide sequences from this sample produce the same CDR3. The chain has TRBV11-3 and TRBJ1-1; D remains unclear. CDR1 SGHNT and CDR2 YENEEA come from the germline V gene. The CDR3 spans 13 residues. Between the trimmed V and J ends, which lost 1 base and 2 bases, there was a span of 5 bases. Written as DNA, the CDR3 is TGTGCCAGCAGCTTAGGCCTTAACACTGAAGCTTTCTTT. This codes for CASSLGLNTEAFF.

V usage is TRBV6-1 and J usage is TRBJ2-1; 9 bases match TRBD2. The CDR3 consists of 15 residues. The germline gives CDR1 MNHNS, CDR2 SASEGT. The ends lost 1 base at V and 9 bases at J; junction bases unmatched: 7. The CDR3 here is CASSEVRGGRSEQFF. As DNA, the CDR3 is TGTGCCAGCAGTGAAGTGCGGGGGGGCCGGAGTGAGCAGTTCTTC.

The chain recombines TRBV4-1 with TRBJ2-1; 15 nucleotides match TRBD2. CDR1 is MGHRA, CDR2 YSYEKL, per germline. CDR3 length: 19 residues. The V and J ends lost 6 bases and 1 base, in that order; junction bases with no gene match: 10. This chain's CDR3 is CASSTLGLAGGGSYNEQFF. For the CDR3, the DNA is TGCGCCAGCAGTACGCTGGGACTAGCGGGAGGCGGGTCCTACAATGAGCAGTTCTTC.

The rearrangement links TRBV5-1 to TRBJ1-2; a weak D match, TRBD1 (5 bases). The CDR3 has 15 residues. Looked up from germline, CDR1 is SGHRS and CDR2 is YFSETQ. Trimming stripped 3 bases from V and 1 base from J, with 13 bases between. Written as DNA, the CDR3 is TGCGCCAGCAGCTCGGGGGGGACGGTTAACTATGGCTACACCTTC. It codes for CASSSGGTVNYGYTF.

CDR3 residues: CASSLVTGGSFPEKLFF. In DNA, the CDR3 is TGTGCCAGCAGCTTAGTAACAGGGGGTTCCTTCCCTGAAAAACTGTTTTTT. V gene TRBV7-9 combines with J gene TRBJ1-4, with 8 bases aligning to TRBD1. With V trimmed by 1 base and J by 7 bases, 11 bases remained unmatched. The CDR3 is 17 amino acids. Germline assignment: CDR1 SEHNR and CDR2 FQNEAQ (reference sequence).

In this sample, this clone turned up once. This chain joins TRBV27 and TRBJ1-2; the match to TRBD1 covers 7 bases. Germline-derived CDR1 and CDR2 are MNHEY and SMNVEV (reference sequence). V dropped 10 bases and J dropped 5; count of bases not matched to a gene: 13. The CDR3 is 14 residues long. In nucleotides, the CDR3 is TGTGCCACCCGGAGGGAGGGGGCCCAGTATGGCTACACCTTC. Translation: CATRREGAQYGYTF.

The chain combines TRBV19 with TRBJ1-2, with TRBD1 as a possible D gene (5 bases). The CDR3 has 14 amino acids. Germline-derived CDR1 and CDR2 are LNHDA and SQIVND (reference sequence). Trimming cost V 6 bases and J 6 bases, with 17 bases left between them. The CDR3 reads CASRGRPPQDGYTF. The CDR3 DNA reads as TGTGCCAGTAGGGGGCGGCCGCCTCAGGATGGCTACACCTTC.

The chain recombines TRBV5-5 with TRBJ2-1; possible D gene TRBD1, 5 bases. Trimming pared 4 bases from V and 0 bases from J, leaving 8 bases between. Germline V gene lookup returns CDR1 SGHKS and CDR2 YYEKEE (reference sequence). The CDR3 extends over 14 amino acids. The CDR3 here is CASSGARSYNEQFF. The CDR3 coding sequence is TGTGCCAGCAGCGGGGCCCGCTCCTACAATGAGCAGTTCTTC.

The chain uses TRBV5-1 and TRBJ1-4; D unresolved. Looked up from germline, CDR1 is SGHRS and CDR2 is YFSETQ. Trimming left V 3 bases short and J 0 bases short, with 6 bases between. The CDR3 totals 14 residues. The CDR3 DNA is TGCGCCAGCAGCTCGGGTGCAACTAATGAAAAACTGTTTTTT. Translated: CASSSGATNEKLFF. Combining the CDR3 with reference TRBV5-1 and TRBJ1-4 gives the whole variable domain KAGVTQTPRYLIKTRGQQVTLSCSPISGHRSVSWYQQTPGQGLQFLFEYFSETQRNKGNFPGRFSGRQFSNSRSEMNVSTLELGDSALYLCASSSGATNEKLFFGSGTQLSVL.

CDR3 nucleotides: TGCGCCAGCAGCCAAGAGGAAGCGGGAGCGAGAAATGAGCAGTTCTTC. This gives the protein CASSQEEAGARNEQFF. The rearrangement uses TRBV4-1 and TRBJ2-1; 8 bases agree with TRBD2. V trimming: 0 bases; J trimming: 7 bases; junction bases outside the gene matches: 8. CDR3 size: 16 residues. Germline V gene sequence: CDR1 MGHRA, CDR2 YSYEKL.

The chain is built from TRBV7-8 and TRBJ1-5; possible D gene TRBD1, 6 bases. CDR3 length: 14 residues. Germline CDR1 and CDR2: SGHVS and FQNEAQ. V was trimmed by 5 bases and J by 0 bases, leaving 8 bases between them. The CDR3 sequence is CASSRTDSNQPQHF. The CDR3 region has the DNA TGTGCCAGCAGCCGGACAGATAGCAATCAGCCCCAGCATTTT.

V and J are TRBV5-4 and TRBJ1-2; D is possibly TRBD1 (6 bases). This CDR3 comprises 15 residues. The V gene's germline CDR1 is SGHNT and CDR2 YYREEE (reference sequence). With 6 bases removed from V and 8 bases from J, the gap between germline ends came to 23 bases. The CDR3 loop reads CASTQTGRAVKGYTF. The CDR3 DNA reads as TGTGCCAGCACCCAGACAGGCAGGGCGGTGAAGGGCTACACCTTC.

The J gene is TRBJ2-1, the V gene TRBV5-1; D is perhaps TRBD1 (6 bases). The V end lost 7 bases, the J end lost 4 bases, and 9 bases lay between the germline ends. This CDR3 region has 12 residues. Germline assignment: CDR1 SGHRS and CDR2 YFSETQ. CDR3 sequence reads: CASGGPYNEQFF. The CDR3 bases are TGCGCCAGCGGGGGCCCATACAATGAGCAGTTCTTC.

The genes are TRBV12-5 and TRBJ1-5, with D tentatively TRBD1 (5 bases). The CDR3 has 14 residues. V gave up 2 bases and J gave up 6 bases, with 11 bases separating them. Germline CDR1 and CDR2: LGHNT and FRNRAP. The CDR3 sequence: CASGLSQGFQPQHF. CDR3 in DNA: TGTGCTAGTGGTTTGTCTCAGGGTTTTCAGCCCCAGCATTTT.

The J gene is TRBJ1-1, the V gene TRBV27, with a possible D match to TRBD1 (5 bases). The CDR3 is made up of 13 amino acids. V gave up 5 bases and J gave up 5 bases, with 12 bases separating them. Germline V gives CDR1 MNHEY, CDR2 SMNVEV (reference sequence). As DNA, the CDR3 is TGTGCCAGCAGTGCCTACCAGGGAACTGAAGCTTTCTTT. Translated: CASSAYQGTEAFF.

This chain joins TRBV2 and TRBJ1-4; 10 bases are shared with TRBD1. Unmatched junction bases numbered 4, after V lost 6 bases and J lost 6 bases. The germline CDR1 and CDR2 sequences are SNHLY and FYNNEI. CDR3 length: 14 residues. The CDR3 region is CASSRQGADEKLFF. CDR3 nucleotide sequence: TGTGCCAGCAGCAGACAGGGGGCGGATGAAAAACTGTTTTTT.

The chain has TRBV4-2 and TRBJ2-5; D is ambiguous. The germline CDR1 and CDR2 sequences are LGHNA and YNFKEQ. This CDR3 comprises 13 residues. V dropped 5 bases and J dropped 5 bases, with 12 bases sitting between them. In DNA, the CDR3 is TGTGCCAGCAGCGTTGACCAGTGGGAGACCCAGTACTTC. Its translation: CASSVDQWETQYF.

The chain is built from TRBV13 and TRBJ1-1; tentative D call: TRBD1 (5 bases). CDR3 length equals 13 residues. V was cut by 0 bases and J by 7 bases, with 9 bases left in between. Germline assignment: CDR1 PRHDT and CDR2 FYEKMQ (reference sequence). CDR3 region: CASSLGDTGEAFF. The CDR3 DNA reads as TGTGCCAGCAGCTTAGGGGACACCGGTGAAGCTTTCTTT.

The CDR3 sequence: CASSRDYGYTF. In DNA, the CDR3 is TGTGCCAGTTCCCGGGACTATGGCTACACCTTC. The chain is built from TRBV13 and TRBJ1-2; no reliable D call. V gave up 9 bases and J gave up 3 bases, with 8 bases separating them. This CDR3 is 11 amino acids long. Germline V gene data show CDR1 as PRHDT and CDR2 as FYEKMQ (reference sequence).

J is TRBJ2-1 and V is TRBV5-1; 9 bases match TRBD2. The V segment lost 2 bases and the J segment 4 bases; nucleotides outside the gene matches: 4. Looked up from germline, CDR1 is SGHRS and CDR2 is YFSETQ. The CDR3 has 15 residues. The DNA for the CDR3 is TGCGCCAGCAGCTTACCTAGCGGGGTGTACAATGAGCAGTTCTTC. This gives the protein CASSLPSGVYNEQFF.

J is TRBJ1-2 and V is TRBV28; D is perhaps TRBD1 (5 bases). The V gene's germline CDR1 is MDHEN and CDR2 SYDVKM. Trimming stripped 6 bases from V and 4 bases from J, with 12 bases between. The CDR3 contains 13 residues. CDR3: CASRPGPPYGYTF. The CDR3 nucleotides are TGTGCCAGCAGACCAGGGCCTCCCTATGGCTACACCTTC.

The rearrangement links TRBV3-1 (or the pseudogene TRBV3-2) to TRBJ1-1, with D possibly being TRBD1 (6 bases). The CDR3 is made up of 14 amino acids. The germline gives CDR1 LGHDT, CDR2 YNNKEL (reference sequence). Trimming cost V 0 bases and J 11 bases, with 16 bases left between them. In DNA, the CDR3 is TGTGCCAGCAGCCAAGATGCCGGGGGGCCGGGTGCTTTCTTT. It yields the protein CASSQDAGGPGAFF.